What follows are 15 T cell receptor beta chains derived from one specimen sequenced in a study of human T cells and chemical hapten exposure. Time point here: patch test 1, 2 weeks after DPC sensitization. Specified treatment: therapeutic diphenylcyclopropenone sensitization with weekly scalp DPC. MiXCR was run by TCRdb on the RACE reads, yielding one entry per CDR3 protein. The top ten clones hold approximately 8% of a sample with about 340,000 distinct CDR3 sequences, approximately 6.9% of them seen once. The input for sequencing was whole blood, taken in connection with sensitization to the hapten diphenylcyclopropenone (DPC). Receptors were obtained from a woman under 30 with alopecia areata. Some clones in this sample may be carry-over from other donors' samples.

This clonotype was counted a few times. The chain employs TRBV6-2 or TRBV6-3 and TRBJ1-3; 7 nucleotides line up with TRBD1. This CDR3 comprises 13 residues. With V trimmed by 8 bases and J by 2 bases, 3 bases remained unmatched. Germline values: CDR1 MNHEY, CDR2 SVGEGT. CDR3 residues: CASVGQAGNTIYF. CDR3 in DNA: TGTGCCAGCGTCGGACAGGCTGGAAACACCATATATTTT.

The J gene is TRBJ2-3, the V gene TRBV5-1, with a possible D match to TRBD1 (5 bases). Trimming removed 4 bases at V and 0 bases at J, with 12 bases between. The CDR3 is made up of 15 amino acids. Germline V gene sequence: CDR1 SGHRS, CDR2 YFSETQ. This CDR3 is CASSLRTFSTDTQYF. CDR3 bases: TGCGCCAGCAGCCTCCGGACATTTAGCACAGATACGCAGTATTTT.

This clonotype has more than one count but fewer than ten. The CDR3 sequence: CASSQQFLSTDTQYF. DNA for the CDR3: TGTGCCAGCAGCCAACAGTTTCTAAGCACAGATACGCAGTATTTT. The genes are TRBV7-2 and TRBJ2-3, with unresolved D. The CDR3 extends over 15 amino acids. The germline V and J ends were trimmed by 5 bases and 0 bases, with 12 bases remaining between them. Germline loops: CDR1 SGHTA, CDR2 FQGNSA.

The chain is built from TRBV6-2 or TRBV6-3 and TRBJ1-1, with 9 nucleotides matching TRBD1. CDR3 length: 14 amino acids. Trimming cost V 4 bases and J 5 bases; bases outside gene matches: 5. Germline V gene lookup returns CDR1 MNHEY and CDR2 SVGEGT. In nucleotides, the CDR3 is TGTGCCAGCAGTTCTACAGGGGGCTTTACTGAAGCTTTCTTT. Amino acid sequence: CASSSTGGFTEAFF.

At least ten counts were recorded for this clonotype. The gene calls are TRBV12-3 or TRBV12-4 and TRBJ1-6; TRBD1 aligns across 9 bases. Germline trimming cut 6 bases from V and 6 bases from J; bases unmatched to any gene: 3. CDR3 length: 14 amino acids. The CDR3, as DNA: TGTGCCAGCAGCTTGACAGGGGGTAATTCACCCCTCCACTTT. Amino acids: CASSLTGGNSPLHF.

This clonotype was observed at least ten times. The chain has TRBV5-6 and TRBJ2-1; 8 bases match TRBD1. This CDR3 comprises 15 residues. J was trimmed by 7 bases and V by 4 bases; bases with no gene match: 10. The germline gives CDR1 SGHDT, CDR2 YYEEEE. The CDR3 region is CASSRRSGGKNEQFF. The CDR3 DNA sequence: TGTGCCAGCAGCCGGAGGTCAGGGGGCAAGAATGAGCAGTTCTTC.

This clonotype was found a few times. The chain carries TRBV19 and TRBJ2-1; TRBD2 agrees at 8 bases. Trimming took 4 bases from V and 4 from J; bases not matched to a gene: 3. The CDR3 sequence is 14 residues long. Germline V gene lookup returns CDR1 LNHDA and CDR2 SQIVND (reference sequence). In DNA form, the CDR3 reads TGTGCCAGTAGTAGAACTAGCGGTTACAATGAGCAGTTCTTC. This sequence encodes CASSRTSGYNEQFF.

This clonotype has more than one count but fewer than ten. J is TRBJ1-1 and V is TRBV12-3 or TRBV12-4, with 11 bases that match TRBD1. This CDR3 is built from 16 residues. V was pared by 4 bases and J by 10 bases, with 14 bases of the junction left unmatched. In nucleotides, the CDR3 is TGTGCCAGCAGTTCACGGACAGGGGGCGTTCTAAGTGTAGCTTTCTTT. Translating it yields CASSSRTGGVLSVAFF.

This clonotype has more than one count but fewer than ten. This chain connects TRBV6-5 to TRBJ2-2; the D gene is possibly TRBD2 (5 bases). The V and J ends lost 6 bases and 4 bases respectively, with 18 bases between them. Germline CDR1 is MNHEY and CDR2 is SVGAGI. There are 16 residues in the CDR3. CDR3 sequence (DNA): TGTGCCAGCAGCTCCGGGGAGTTTATCGGCACCGGGGAGCTGTTTTTT. Its translation is CASSSGEFIGTGELFF.

This clonotype was seen repeatedly, ten times or more. The CDR3 coding sequence is TGTGCCAGCAGTAAGGGACAGGGGTCCTACGAGCAGTACTTC. Amino acids: CASSKGQGSYEQYF. J is TRBJ2-7 and V is TRBV12-3 or TRBV12-4; 10 nucleotides agree with TRBD1. With 5 bases clipped from V and 1 base from J, the junction kept 2 bases outside the gene matches. CDR3 length equals 14 residues.

This clonotype was counted many times. This sequence joins TRBV6-2 or TRBV6-3 and TRBJ2-2; a possible D gene is TRBD2 (6 bases). V was clipped by 3 bases and J by 3 bases, with 14 bases between them. CDR1 and CDR2 from the germline V gene are MNHEY and SVGEGT. The CDR3 covers 16 residues. The chain's CDR3 is CASSYPPGRHTGELFF. CDR3 DNA: TGTGCCAGCAGTTATCCCCCGGGGAGGCACACCGGGGAGCTGTTTTTT.

The chain has TRBV7-9 and TRBJ1-4; TRBD1 is a possible D gene (6 bases). Between the trimmed V and J ends, which lost 5 bases and 5 bases, there was a span of 9 bases. Germline V gene data show CDR1 as SEHNR and CDR2 as FQNEAQ (reference sequence). The CDR3 consists of 13 residues. CDR3 coding DNA: TGTGCCAGCAGCACCGACAGGAATGAAAAACTGTTTTTT. Residues: CASSTDRNEKLFF.

DNA of the CDR3: TGTGCCAGCAGCTTAGCGGTCCTCCGGGCGATGAACACTGAAGCTTTCTTT. Protein: CASSLAVLRAMNTEAFF. The V call is TRBV7-2, the J call TRBJ1-1; D gene unclear. The V end lost 0 bases, the J end lost 0 bases, and 14 bases lay between the germline ends. CDR3 length: 17 amino acids. CDR1 and CDR2 (germline): SGHTA, FQGNSA.

This clonotype was seen only a few times. The CDR3 bases are TGTGCCAGCAGCAAAGAACCCTCTAGCGGGGGGGCCACGAATGAGCAGTTCTTC. Protein product: CASSKEPSSGGATNEQFF. J is TRBJ2-1 and V is TRBV21-1; the table calls TRBD2, which could not be checked here. TRBV21-1 is an annotated pseudogene. CDR3 length equals 18 residues.

This clonotype was observed many times. The rearrangement links TRBV9 to TRBJ2-3; TRBD2 matches 9 bases. The germline V gene has CDR1 SGDLS and CDR2 YYNGEE. This CDR3 comprises 16 residues. V shed 0 bases and J 5 bases; nucleotides not matched to a gene: 7. CDR3 protein: CASSVGVAGAKDTQYF. The CDR3 nucleotides are TGTGCCAGCAGCGTAGGGGTAGCGGGGGCCAAAGATACGCAGTATTTT.